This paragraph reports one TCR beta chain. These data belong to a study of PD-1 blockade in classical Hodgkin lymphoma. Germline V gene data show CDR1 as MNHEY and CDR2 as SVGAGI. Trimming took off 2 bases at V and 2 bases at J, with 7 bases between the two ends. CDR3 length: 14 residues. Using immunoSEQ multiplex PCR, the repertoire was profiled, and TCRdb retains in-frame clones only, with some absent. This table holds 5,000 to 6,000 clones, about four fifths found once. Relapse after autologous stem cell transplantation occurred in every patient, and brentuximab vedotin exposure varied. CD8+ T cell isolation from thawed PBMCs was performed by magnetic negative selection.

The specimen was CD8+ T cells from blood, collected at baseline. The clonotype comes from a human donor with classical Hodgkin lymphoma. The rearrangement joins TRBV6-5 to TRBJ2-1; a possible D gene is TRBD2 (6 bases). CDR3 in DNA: TGTGCCAGCAGTTACGGGGAGGCCTACAATGAGCAGTTCTTC. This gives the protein CASSYGEAYNEQFF.